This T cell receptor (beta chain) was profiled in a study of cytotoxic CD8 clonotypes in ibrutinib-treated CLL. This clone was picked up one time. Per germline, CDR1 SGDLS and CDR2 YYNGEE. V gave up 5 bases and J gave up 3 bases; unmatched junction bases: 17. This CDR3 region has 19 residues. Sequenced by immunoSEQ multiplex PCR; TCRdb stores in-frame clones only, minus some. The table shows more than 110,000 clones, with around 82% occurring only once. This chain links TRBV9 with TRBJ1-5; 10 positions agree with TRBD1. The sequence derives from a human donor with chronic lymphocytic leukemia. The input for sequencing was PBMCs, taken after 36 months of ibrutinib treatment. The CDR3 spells CASRKRDRGDGVTNQPQHF. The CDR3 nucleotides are TGTGCCAGCAGGAAGAGGGACAGGGGCGATGGGGTGACCAATCAGCCCCAGCATTTT. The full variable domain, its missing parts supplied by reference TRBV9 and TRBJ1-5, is DSGVTQTPKHLITATGQRVTLRCSPRSGDLSVYWYQQSLDQGLQFLIQYYNGEERAKGNILERFSAQQFPDLHSELNLSSLELGDSALYFCASRKRDRGDGVTNQPQHFGDGTRLSIL.